This record looks at one T cell receptor (beta chain) sequence and its context. These data come from a study of T cell responses to AZD1222 COVID-19 vaccine. TCRdb's copy holds only in-frame clones and misses some; the assay was immunoSEQ multiplex PCR. The sample has around 90,000 clones, approximately 86% seen once. Germline values: CDR1 SGHDT, CDR2 YYEEEE. This CDR3 has 14 amino acids. V lost 2 bases to trimming and J lost 4 bases; unmatched junction nucleotides: 5. The sample here was peripheral blood, taken on day 0 of AZD1222 vaccination. The TCR originated in an adult in good health. This chain uses TRBV5-6 with TRBJ1-2; 7 bases fit TRBD1. For the CDR3, the DNA is TGTGCCAGCAGCTTACGGGACAGCCCCTATGGCTACACCTTC. This translates into CASSLRDSPYGYTF.